The clone carrying this T cell receptor (beta chain) was counted a few times. Its antigen is unknown. These data belong to a study of T cells after yellow fever vaccination. One entry per CDR3 protein results from TCRdb running MiXCR on the 5' RACE reads. Here the sample spans about 500,000 distinct CDR3 sequences, roughly a sixth being singletons. Study-level results: Clonotypes shared by both compartments, CD4 and CD8, made up a small share. The booster response re-showed most primary clones: around 96% CD4, around 87% CD8. A weaker but faster secondary response was observed, peaking on day 5 versus 15.

Germline CDR1 reads LGHNA; CDR2 reads YNFKEQ. This CDR3 comprises 15 residues. J lost 3 bases, V lost 5 bases, and 7 bases had no gene match. This specimen was PBMCs, taken about 5 days after the first yellow fever vaccination. V is TRBV4-2 and J is TRBJ2-5, with 9 nucleotides matching TRBD1. This clonotype was sampled from a man in his late teens or twenties who received the YFV17D yellow fever vaccine. CDR3 sequence reads: CASSAQGQGEETQYF. The CDR3 coding sequence is TGTGCCAGCAGCGCGCAGGGACAGGGCGAAGAGACCCAGTACTTC.